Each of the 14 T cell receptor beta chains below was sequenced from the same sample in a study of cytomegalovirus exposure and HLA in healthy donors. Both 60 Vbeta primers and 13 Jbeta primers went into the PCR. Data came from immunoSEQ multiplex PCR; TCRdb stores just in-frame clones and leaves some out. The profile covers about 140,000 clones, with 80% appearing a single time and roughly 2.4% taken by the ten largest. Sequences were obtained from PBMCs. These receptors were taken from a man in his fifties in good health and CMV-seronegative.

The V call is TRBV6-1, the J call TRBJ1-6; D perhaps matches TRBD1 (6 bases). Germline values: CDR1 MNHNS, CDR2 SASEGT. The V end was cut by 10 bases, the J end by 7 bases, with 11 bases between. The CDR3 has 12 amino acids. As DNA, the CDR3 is TGTGCCACAGGACAGCCCAATTCACCCCTCCACTTT. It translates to CATGQPNSPLHF.

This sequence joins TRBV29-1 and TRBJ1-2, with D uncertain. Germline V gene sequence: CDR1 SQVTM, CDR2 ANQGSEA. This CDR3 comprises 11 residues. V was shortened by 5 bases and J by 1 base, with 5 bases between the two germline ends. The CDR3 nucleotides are TGCAGCGTTCCCAGTAACTATGGCTACACCTTC. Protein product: CSVPSNYGYTF.

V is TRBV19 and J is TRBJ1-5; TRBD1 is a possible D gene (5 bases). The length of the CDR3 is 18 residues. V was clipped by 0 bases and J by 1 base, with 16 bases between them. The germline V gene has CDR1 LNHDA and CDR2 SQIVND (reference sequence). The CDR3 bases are TGTGCCAGTAGTATAGATTGGGGGGACTGGGGAAGCAATCAGCCCCAGCATTTT. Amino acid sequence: CASSIDWGDWGSNQPQHF.

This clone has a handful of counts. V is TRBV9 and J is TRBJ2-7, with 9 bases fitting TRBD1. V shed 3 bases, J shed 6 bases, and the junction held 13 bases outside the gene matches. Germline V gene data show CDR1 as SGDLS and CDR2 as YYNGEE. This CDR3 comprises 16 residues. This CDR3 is CASSAKWGTGYGEQYF. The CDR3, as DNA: TGTGCCAGCAGCGCAAAATGGGGGACAGGGTACGGCGAGCAGTACTTC.

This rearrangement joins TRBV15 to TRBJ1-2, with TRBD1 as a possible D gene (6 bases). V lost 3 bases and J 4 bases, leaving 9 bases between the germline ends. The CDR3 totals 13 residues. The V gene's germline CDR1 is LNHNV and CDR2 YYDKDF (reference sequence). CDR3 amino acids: CATSRDSLYGYTF. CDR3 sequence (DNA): TGTGCCACCAGCAGGGACAGCCTCTATGGCTACACCTTC.

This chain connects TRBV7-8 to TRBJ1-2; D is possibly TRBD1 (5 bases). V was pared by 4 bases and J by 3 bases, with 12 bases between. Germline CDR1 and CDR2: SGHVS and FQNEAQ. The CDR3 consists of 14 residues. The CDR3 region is CASSSTENHYGYTF. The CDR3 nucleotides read TGTGCCAGCAGCTCGACAGAAAACCACTATGGCTACACCTTC.

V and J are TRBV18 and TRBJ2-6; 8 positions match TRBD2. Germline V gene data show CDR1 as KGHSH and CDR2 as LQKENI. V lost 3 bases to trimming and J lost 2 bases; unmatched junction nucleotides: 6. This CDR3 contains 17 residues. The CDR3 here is CASSPLAGKAGANVLTF. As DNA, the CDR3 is TGTGCCAGCTCACCTTTAGCGGGAAAAGCTGGGGCCAACGTCCTGACTTTC.

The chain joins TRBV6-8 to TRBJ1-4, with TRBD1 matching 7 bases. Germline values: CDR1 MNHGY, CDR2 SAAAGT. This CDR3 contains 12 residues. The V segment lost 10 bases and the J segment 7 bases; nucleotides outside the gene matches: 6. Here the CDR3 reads CATQQGGEKLFF. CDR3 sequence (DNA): TGTGCCACGCAGCAGGGGGGTGAAAAACTGTTTTTT.

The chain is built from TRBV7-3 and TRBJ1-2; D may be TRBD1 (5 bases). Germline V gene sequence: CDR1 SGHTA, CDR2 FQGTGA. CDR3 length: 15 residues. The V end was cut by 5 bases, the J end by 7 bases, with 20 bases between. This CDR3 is CASSPNGGLGSGYTF. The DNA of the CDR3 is TGTGCCAGCAGCCCGAATGGGGGGTTAGGATCTGGCTACACCTTC.

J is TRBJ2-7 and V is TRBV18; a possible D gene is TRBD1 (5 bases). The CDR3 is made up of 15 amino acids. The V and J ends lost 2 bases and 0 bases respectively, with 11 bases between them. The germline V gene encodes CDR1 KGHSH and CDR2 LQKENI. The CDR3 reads CASSPGAASSYEQYF. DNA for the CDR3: TGTGCCAGCTCACCAGGGGCAGCGAGCTCCTACGAGCAGTACTTC.

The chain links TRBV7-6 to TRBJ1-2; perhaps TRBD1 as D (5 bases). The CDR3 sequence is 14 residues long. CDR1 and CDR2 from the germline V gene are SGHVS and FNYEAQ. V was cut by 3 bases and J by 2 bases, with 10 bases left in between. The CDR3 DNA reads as TGTGCCAGCAGCTTGGCCACAGGAAACTATGGCTACACCTTC. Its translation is CASSLATGNYGYTF.

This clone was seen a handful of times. For the CDR3, the DNA is TGCGCCAGCAGCTTGGCCGGGAAAACCCAAGAGACCCAGTACTTC. Its protein is CASSLAGKTQETQYF. The V call is TRBV5-1, the J call TRBJ2-5; D might be TRBD2 (5 bases). Between the trimmed V and J ends, which lost 0 bases and 1 base, there was a span of 10 bases. This CDR3 contains 15 residues. Germline V gene data show CDR1 as SGHRS and CDR2 as YFSETQ.

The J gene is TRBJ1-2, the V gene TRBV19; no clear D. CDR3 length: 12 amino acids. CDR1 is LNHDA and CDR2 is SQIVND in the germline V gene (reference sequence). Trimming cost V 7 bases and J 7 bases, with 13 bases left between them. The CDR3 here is CASTAGIGGYTF. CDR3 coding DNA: TGTGCCAGTACGGCAGGAATAGGTGGCTACACCTTC.

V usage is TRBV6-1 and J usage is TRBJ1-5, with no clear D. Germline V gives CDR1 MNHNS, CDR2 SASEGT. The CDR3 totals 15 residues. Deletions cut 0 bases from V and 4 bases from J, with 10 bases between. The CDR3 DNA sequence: TGTGCCAGCAGTGAAGCGATTACAAAAAATCAGCCCCAGCATTTT. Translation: CASSEAITKNQPQHF.